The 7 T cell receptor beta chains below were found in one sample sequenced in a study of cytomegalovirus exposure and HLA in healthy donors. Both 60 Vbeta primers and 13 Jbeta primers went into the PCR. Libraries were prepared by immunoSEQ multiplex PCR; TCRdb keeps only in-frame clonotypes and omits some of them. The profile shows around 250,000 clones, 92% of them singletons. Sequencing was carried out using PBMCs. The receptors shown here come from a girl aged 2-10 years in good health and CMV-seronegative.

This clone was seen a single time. As DNA, the CDR3 is TGTGCCAGCAGCTTAGGGACTAGCGGGGGCCTCAGGGGGACAGATACGCAGTATTTT. Translation gives CASSLGTSGGLRGTDTQYF. The chain joins TRBV7-9 to TRBJ2-3; 13 bases fit TRBD2. This CDR3 is built from 19 residues. Per the germline V gene, CDR1 is SEHNR and CDR2 is FQNEAQ (reference sequence). With 1 base clipped from V and 3 bases from J, the junction kept 10 bases outside the gene matches. Looking up the rest from reference TRBV7-9 and TRBJ2-3 gives the full variable domain: DTGVSQNPRHKITKRGQNVTFRCDPISEHNRLYWYRQTLGQGPEFLTYFQNEAQLEKSRLLSDRFSAERPKGSFSTLEIQRTEQGDSAMYLCASSLGTSGGLRGTDTQYFGPGTRLTVL.

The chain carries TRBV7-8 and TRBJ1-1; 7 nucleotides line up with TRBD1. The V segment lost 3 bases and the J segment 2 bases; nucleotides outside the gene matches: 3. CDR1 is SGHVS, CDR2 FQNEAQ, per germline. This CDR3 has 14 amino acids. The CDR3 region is CASSFSGGNTEAFF. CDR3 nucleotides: TGTGCCAGCAGCTTTTCAGGGGGAAACACTGAAGCTTTCTTT.

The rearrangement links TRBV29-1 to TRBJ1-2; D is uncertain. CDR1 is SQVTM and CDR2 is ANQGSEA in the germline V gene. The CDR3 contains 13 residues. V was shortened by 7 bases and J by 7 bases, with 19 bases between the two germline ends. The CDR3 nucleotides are TGCAGCGCTATAGACATCGGAGGCGTTGGCTACACCTTC. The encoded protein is CSAIDIGGVGYTF.

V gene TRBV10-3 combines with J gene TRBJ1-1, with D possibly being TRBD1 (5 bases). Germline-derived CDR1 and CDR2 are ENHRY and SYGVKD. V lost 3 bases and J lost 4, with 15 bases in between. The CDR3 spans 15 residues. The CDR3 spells CAISDPTGVGTEAFF. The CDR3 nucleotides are TGTGCCATCAGTGACCCGACGGGGGTCGGCACTGAAGCTTTCTTT.

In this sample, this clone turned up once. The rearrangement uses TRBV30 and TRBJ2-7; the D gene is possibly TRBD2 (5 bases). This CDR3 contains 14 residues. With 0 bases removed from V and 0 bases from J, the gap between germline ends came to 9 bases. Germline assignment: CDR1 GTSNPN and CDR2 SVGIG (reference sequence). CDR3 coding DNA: TGTGCCTGGAGTGTGTTTCGGGGCTCCTACGAGCAGTACTTC. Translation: CAWSVFRGSYEQYF.

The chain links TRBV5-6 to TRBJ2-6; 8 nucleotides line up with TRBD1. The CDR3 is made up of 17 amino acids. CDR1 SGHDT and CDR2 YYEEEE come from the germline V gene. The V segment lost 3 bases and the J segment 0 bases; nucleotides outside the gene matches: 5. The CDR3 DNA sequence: TGTGCCAGCAGCTACGGGACAGGCTACTCTGGGGCCAACGTCCTGACTTTC. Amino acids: CASSYGTGYSGANVLTF.

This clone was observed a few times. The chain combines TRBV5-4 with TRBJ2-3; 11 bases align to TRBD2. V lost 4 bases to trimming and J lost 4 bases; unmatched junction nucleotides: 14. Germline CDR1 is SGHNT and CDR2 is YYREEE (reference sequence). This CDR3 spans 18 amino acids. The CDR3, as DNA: TGTGCCAGCAGCGGTTGGGGGACTAGCGGAACCGCGGCAGATACGCAGTATTTT. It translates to CASSGWGTSGTAADTQYF.